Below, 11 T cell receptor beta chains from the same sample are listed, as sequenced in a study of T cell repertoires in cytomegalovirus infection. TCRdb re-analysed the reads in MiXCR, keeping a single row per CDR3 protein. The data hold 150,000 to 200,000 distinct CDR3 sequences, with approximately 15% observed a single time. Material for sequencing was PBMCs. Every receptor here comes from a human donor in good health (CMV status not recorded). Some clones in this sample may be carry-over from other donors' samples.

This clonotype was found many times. The CDR3 region is CASSLQAGLGDTGELFF. CDR3 nucleotide sequence: TGTGCCAGCAGCCTTCAAGCGGGACTAGGCGACACCGGGGAGCTGTTTTTT. The chain combines TRBV11-2 with TRBJ2-2; 8 nucleotides line up with TRBD2. The ends lost 5 bases at V and 3 bases at J; junction bases unmatched: 11. Germline-derived CDR1 and CDR2 are SGHAT and FQNNGV. The CDR3 has 17 residues.

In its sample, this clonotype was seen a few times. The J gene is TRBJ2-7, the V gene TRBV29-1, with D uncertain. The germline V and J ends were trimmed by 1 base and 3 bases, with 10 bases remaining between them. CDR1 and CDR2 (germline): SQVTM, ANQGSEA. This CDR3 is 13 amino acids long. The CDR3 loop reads CSVEGVEDYEQYF. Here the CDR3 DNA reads TGCAGCGTTGAAGGGGTAGAGGACTACGAGCAGTACTTC.

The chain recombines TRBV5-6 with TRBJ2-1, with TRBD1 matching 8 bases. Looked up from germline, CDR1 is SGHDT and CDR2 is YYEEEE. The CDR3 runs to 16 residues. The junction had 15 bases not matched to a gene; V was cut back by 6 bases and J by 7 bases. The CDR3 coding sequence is TGTGCCAGCAACTACCAGGGGGCAGCATTTCAAAATGAGCAGTTCTTC. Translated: CASNYQGAAFQNEQFF.

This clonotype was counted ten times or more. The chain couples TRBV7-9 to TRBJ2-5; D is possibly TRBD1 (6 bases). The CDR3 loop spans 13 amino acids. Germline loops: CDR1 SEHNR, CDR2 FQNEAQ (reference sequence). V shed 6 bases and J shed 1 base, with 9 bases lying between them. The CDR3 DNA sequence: TGTGCCAGCAGTTGGACAGCCCAAGAGACCCAGTACTTC. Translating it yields CASSWTAQETQYF.

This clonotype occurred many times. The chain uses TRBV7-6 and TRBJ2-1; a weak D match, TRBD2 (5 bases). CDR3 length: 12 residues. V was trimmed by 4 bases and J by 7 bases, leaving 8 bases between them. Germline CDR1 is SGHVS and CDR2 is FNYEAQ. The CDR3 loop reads CASSYGKNEQFF. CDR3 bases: TGTGCCAGCAGCTACGGGAAGAATGAGCAGTTCTTC.

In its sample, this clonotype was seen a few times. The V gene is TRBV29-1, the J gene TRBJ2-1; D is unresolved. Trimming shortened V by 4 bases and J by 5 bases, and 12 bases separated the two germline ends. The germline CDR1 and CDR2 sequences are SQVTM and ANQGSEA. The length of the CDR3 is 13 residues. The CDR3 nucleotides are TGCAGCGTTGGAACATCGGGCAACAATGAGCAGTTCTTC. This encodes CSVGTSGNNEQFF.

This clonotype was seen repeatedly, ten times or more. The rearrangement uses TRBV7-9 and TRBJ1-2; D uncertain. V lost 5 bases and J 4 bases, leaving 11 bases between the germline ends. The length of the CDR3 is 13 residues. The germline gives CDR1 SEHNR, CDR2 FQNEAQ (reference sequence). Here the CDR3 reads CASSTRTVYGYTF. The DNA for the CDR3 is TGTGCCAGCAGCACCCGGACGGTCTATGGCTACACCTTC.

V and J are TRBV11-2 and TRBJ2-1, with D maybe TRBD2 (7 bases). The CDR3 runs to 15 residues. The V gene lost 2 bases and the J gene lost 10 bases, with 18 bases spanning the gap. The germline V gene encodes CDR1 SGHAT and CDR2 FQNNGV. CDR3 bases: TGTGCCAGCAGCTTATGGTTTGGGGGGGCGAACGAGCAGTTCTTC. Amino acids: CASSLWFGGANEQFF.

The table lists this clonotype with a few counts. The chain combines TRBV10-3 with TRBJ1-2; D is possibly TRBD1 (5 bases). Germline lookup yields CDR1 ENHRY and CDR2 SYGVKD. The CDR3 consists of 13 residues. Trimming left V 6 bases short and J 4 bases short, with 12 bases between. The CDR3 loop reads CAISDKTGYGYTF. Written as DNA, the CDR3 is TGTGCCATCAGCGACAAAACAGGCTATGGCTACACCTTC.

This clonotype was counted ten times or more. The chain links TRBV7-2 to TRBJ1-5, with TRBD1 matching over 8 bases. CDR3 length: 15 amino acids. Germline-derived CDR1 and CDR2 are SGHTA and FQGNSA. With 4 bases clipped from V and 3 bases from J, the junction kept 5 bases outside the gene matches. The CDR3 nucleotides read TGTGCCAGCAGCTCAGGGACAGGCCTCAATCAGCCCCAGCATTTT. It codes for CASSSGTGLNQPQHF.

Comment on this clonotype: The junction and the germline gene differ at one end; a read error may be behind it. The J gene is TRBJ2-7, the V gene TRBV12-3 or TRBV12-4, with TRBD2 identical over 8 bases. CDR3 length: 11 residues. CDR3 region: CASSFSGIRDF. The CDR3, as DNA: TGTGCCAGCAGTTTTAGCGGGATAAGGGACTTC.